The entry below describes one TCR beta chain. Profiling relied on immunoSEQ multiplex PCR, and the TCRdb table lists in-frame clones only, not all of them. The data contain some 120,000 clones, less than 95% of them singletons. These data come from a study of control samples from healthy donors and cancer patients. V gave up 0 bases and J gave up 0 bases, with 6 bases separating them. This CDR3 region has 15 residues. Germline V gene sequence: CDR1 ENHRY, CDR2 SYGVKD. The chain joins TRBV10-3 to TRBJ1-3; D is unresolved. This receptor was taken from a man younger than 45 in good health. Sequenced material: blood. CDR3 amino acids: CAISESTGSGNTIYF. The DNA for the CDR3 is TGTGCCATCAGTGAGTCGACGGGCTCTGGAAACACCATATATTTT.